This section outlines one T cell receptor (beta chain) sequence together with its context. The target of this receptor is not known. No quality values exist for individual bases; no much larger clone is one base distant. TCRbeta CDR3 regions were amplified from genomic DNA using the immunoSEQ Assay, a bias-controlled multiplex PCR. In the source study's methods: Within the assay, amplification of reference gene primers was used to estimate how many nucleated cells each sample contained. Sequence reads were collapsed and filtered to measure the absolute abundance of every unique TCRbeta CDR3 rearrangement. For each sample, productive Simpson clonality was calculated by taking the square root of Simpson's diversity index across productive rearrangements. The table comes from immuneACCESS by way of TCRdb, which keeps in-frame sequences with V and J called. Part of the clones is missing from these tables; in studies checked, under half for an unresolved V gene and the rest for unknown reasons. D and trimming come from the DNA, and the V and J calls and clone size come from that table. The table for this sample lists some 330,000 clones; about 90% of them were counted only once. The ten largest account for 5% of the sample.

This sample is drawn from a study of blood T cell repertoires in COVID-19 (TCRdb year 2020). In terms of the full investigation: The collaborator samples originated in the United States, Italy and Spain and spanned the acute and convalescent phases of COVID-19. The material from the prospective study consisted of cDNA or gDNA derived from T cells, B-cell-depleted T cells, or PBMCs. A de-identified subject ID, COVID-19 status, age in years and sex were almost always included in the sample metadata. The repertoires were made available in a free public database intended to serve as a resource for research on the immune response to SARS-CoV-2. Samples came from the ongoing ImmuneRACE study (first 160 participants) plus 1,254 subjects from 6 global collaborators. Where available, HLA class I and class II types were taken from metadata supplied by the sample provider and were not determined by assay-based typing. Subjects who had been exposed to COVID-19, were actively infected with it, or had recovered from it provided the deeply sampled blood TCRbeta repertoires that made up the dataset. What the research found in general, with its limitations: The quantity of clinical and demographic metadata differed by source and by participant and was supplied without curation.

Enrolling through a virtual design, the prospective study's participants ranged in age from roughly 18 to 89 years and lived across roughly 23 United States geographic areas. To assign participants to cohorts, the prospective study relied on clinical history that participants themselves reported in a screening survey and a study questionnaire. Recovered participants in ImmuneRACE Cohort 3 were defined by two consecutive negative NP/OP PCR tests, clearance by a healthcare professional, or resolution of symptoms. In the prospective study, whole blood, serum and a nasopharyngeal or oropharyngeal swab were collected from each participant by mobile phlebotomists. Over a roughly 2-month period, participants in the prospective study had the option of providing additional blood draws and questionnaires. Prospective study blood samples were shipped either frozen or at room temperature before DNA extraction.

This receptor was obtained from a man aged 30-40 years who had recovered from COVID-19. Sequences were obtained from PBMCs or T cells enriched from blood (not recorded which).

Read as DNA, the sequence is TGTGCCAGCAGTGGCAGGGATCGGTACACCATATATTTT. Its translation is CASSGRDRYTIYF. The chain links TRBV2 with TRBJ1-3; the D gene is perhaps TRBD1, on 5 matching bases. The CDR3, cysteine through phenylalanine, is 13 amino acids long. Kept here is only the CDR3 DNA, which spans 39 bases and is read in frame from base 1. The junction shows trimming of 4 bases on V and 8 bases on J, plus 12 bases between the germline ends. CDR1 and CDR2 were assigned from the germline V gene as SNHLY and FYNNEI.